Here is one T cell receptor (beta chain) with its context. Antigen specificity is unknown. The V gene's germline CDR1 is SGHRS and CDR2 YFSETQ. V shed 5 bases and J 4 bases; nucleotides not matched to a gene: 9. CDR3 length: 16 amino acids. The sample is drawn from a study of T cells in localized non-small cell lung cancer. Findings and caveats of the study: Longer overall survival was linked to higher blood T cell density. Only one tumor region went through sequencing, so heterogeneity may still be there.

Clones were sequenced by immunoSEQ multiplex PCR, and TCRdb holds only the in-frame ones, with some missing. The data contain under 30,000 clones, roughly nine tenths of them singletons. The chain joins TRBV5-1 to TRBJ2-3, with 11 bases matching TRBD2. This TCR derives from a woman aged 35-70 years with stage I lung adenocarcinoma. Sequencing was performed on peripheral blood, taken before any cancer treatment. The CDR3 here is CASRWGSGRAPDTQYF. CDR3 sequence (DNA): TGCGCCAGCAGATGGGGTAGCGGGAGGGCCCCAGATACGCAGTATTTT.